This TCR beta chain derives from a study of blood T cells in healthy people across ages. As for the study in general: Using template switching, researchers captured about one barcoded beta molecule for each two T cells. Study-wide points: It was the long-lived donors that had more naive CD4+ cells and higher diversity than aged donors. Estimates of total diversity, which came from one million sequenced T cells, were considered to be underestimates.

CDR1 is SGHVS, CDR2 FQNEAQ, per germline. The CDR3 length is 12 residues. Then a second PCR, running roughly 7 to 11 cycles, was carried out with a sample-barcoded 5' primer and a J-beta primer mix. TCRdb re-called the 5' RACE reads through MiXCR, storing one row per CDR3 protein. The sample has some 1.5 million distinct CDR3 sequences; about 28% are singletons. Only a few counts were recorded for this clonotype. The antigen is not known. Germline and junction disagree at one end, which may indicate a read error. The sequence was obtained from a woman aged 30 to 39 in good health. This chain links TRBV7-8 with TRBJ1-6; the D is unclear. The sample was blood. DNA of the CDR3: TGTGCCAGCAGCTTACCGGATTCACCCTTCCACTTT. Translating it yields CASSLPDSPFHF.